This T cell receptor beta chain was profiled in a study of shared clonotypes between healthy human individuals (dated by TCRdb to between 2020 and 2021). Context from the whole study: The cohort comprised two women and three men aged 18 to 49 years. To increase sequencing depth and limit assay-specific biases, TCR repertoire library preparation and sequencing were carried out by different laboratories using diverse techniques. To estimate repertoire size and how much clonotype sharing occurs between individuals, the study deeply sequenced the blood TCR repertoires of five healthy adults. Each donor's leukapheresis produced roughly between roughly 0.85 and 10 billion PBMCs. For each donor, three plates each were used for CD4 naive and CD4 memory, two plates were used for CD8 naive, and one plate was used for CD8 memory. Findings and caveats that apply to the study as a whole: Compared with non-shared clonotypes, the clonotypes found in all four sorted-subset donors had higher generation probabilities. The genetic and exposure-history diversity represented was limited by the small number of donors. Naive subsets generally had larger estimated clonotype richness than memory subsets. Sampling was restricted to blood, and TCR repertoires in tissues likely differ from the TCR repertoires found in blood. Rarefaction of sorted-subset datasets indicated incomplete sequencing despite the large sequencing depth. Based on pairwise subsampling, the degree of clonotype sharing among donors was expected to be affected by sequencing depth. Approximately 5% of naive CD4, 3.5% of naive CD8, about 2.5% of memory CD4, and 0.35% to 0.5% of memory CD8 clonotypes were shared across a handful of donors.

The donors were healthy, HIV-negative adults with no recently reported acute infections or vaccinations. Every donor was a Caucasian adult residing in Nashville, Tennessee, USA. Magnetic negative selection was used to enrich CD4+ T cells, after which naive cells were positively selected on CD45RA and the negative fraction became the memory subset. Blood was obtained by leukapheresis, after which PBMCs were separated by Ficoll-Histopaque density gradient centrifugation and cryopreserved in liquid nitrogen vapor phase. Analytical flow cytometry was used to check the purity and quantity of every magnetically sorted T cell population. Genomic DNA was isolated from each sorted fraction and quantified by UV absorbance on a Nanodrop 2000c. Ends trimmed: V by 1 base, J by 9 bases; bases unmatched to a gene: 9. The CDR3 sequence holds 17 residues, the cysteine and phenylalanine included. Only CDR3 DNA is held: 51 bases, read in frame from base 1. Based on the germline V gene, the CDR1 and CDR2 sequences are SGHTA and FQGNSA.

As concerns this clone: It has no known antigen specificity. Per-nucleotide qualities are absent, and no much larger clonotype sits a single base away.

TCR CDR3 regions were amplified from genomic DNA by multiplex PCR using the deep immunoSEQ assay. Extracted genomic DNA from each cell subset was spread evenly across all wells of several immunoSEQ 96-well plates, with each plate serving as a replicate. Each replicate PCR for sorted subsets received roughly 0.2 ug genomic DNA, equal to about 29,000 T cell genomes. The purified libraries were quantified using a Qubit 3.0 fluorometer, sized with a Bioanalyzer 2100, and then quantified again using the KAPA Library Quantification kit. A separate single-read 150-cycle Illumina NextSeq 550 flow cell was used to sequence each immunoSEQ 96-well plate. For the original study's pipeline: Because the immunoSEQ output held only junctional sequences and lacked quality scores, the filtering could not match the filtering applied to full-length reads. To assign V/J genes and CDR3, sequences were annotated using PyIR, a Python wrapper for IgBLAST v1.9, with IMGT germline references. Reads were removed for weak V/J assignments (E-value above 1e-6), missing CDR3, stop codons, out-of-frame junctions, or ambiguous translated residues. V3J clonotypes were defined by identical inferred V gene, J gene, and CDR3 amino acid sequence. To compute the percentage overlap between repertoires, the number of shared unique clonotypes was divided by the size of the smaller repertoire. Three approaches were used to assess repertoire richness: RTK rarefaction, the Chao1 estimator, and Recon v2.1 estimates of unobserved clonotypes. Generation probabilities were computed with OLGA for all TCRbeta clonotypes obtained by the gDNA method from a few donors. The immuneACCESS repertoire file appears here via TCRdb, limited to in-frame rearrangements. These files lack a portion of the clones; in checked studies, under half of the deficit traces to unresolved V genes, and the cause of the others is not known. V and J calls and clone size are those listed in that table; D and trimming were worked out from the DNA. Present in this sample are approximately 980,000 clones, approximately 80% of which were seen just once. The leading ten clones occupy over 1.3% of the sample.

Sequencing used memory CD4+ T cells sorted from blood. What this sample's cell subset or site label stands for: CD45RA-negative fraction. The chain was built from TRBV7-2 and TRBJ2-1; a stretch of 13 junction bases matches TRBD2. This TCR came from a man between 18 and 35 years old in good health. The CDR3 corresponds to CASSLDLLAGGPGEQFF. DNA sequence: TGTGCCAGCAGCTTAGATCTACTAGCGGGAGGGCCGGGTGAGCAGTTCTTC.